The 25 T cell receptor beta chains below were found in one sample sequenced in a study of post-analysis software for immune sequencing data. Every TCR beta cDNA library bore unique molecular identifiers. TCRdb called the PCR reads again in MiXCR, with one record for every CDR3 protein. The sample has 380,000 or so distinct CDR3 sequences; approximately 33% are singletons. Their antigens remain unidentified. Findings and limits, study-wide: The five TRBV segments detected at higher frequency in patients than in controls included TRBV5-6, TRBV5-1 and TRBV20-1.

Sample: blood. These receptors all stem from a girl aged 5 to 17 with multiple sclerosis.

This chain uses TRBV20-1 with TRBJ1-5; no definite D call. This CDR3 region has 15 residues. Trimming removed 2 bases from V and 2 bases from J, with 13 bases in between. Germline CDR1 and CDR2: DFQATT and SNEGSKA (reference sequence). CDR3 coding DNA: TGCAGTGCTAGAAAATCATCAGATGGCAATCAGCCCCAGCATTTT. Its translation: CSARKSSDGNQPQHF.

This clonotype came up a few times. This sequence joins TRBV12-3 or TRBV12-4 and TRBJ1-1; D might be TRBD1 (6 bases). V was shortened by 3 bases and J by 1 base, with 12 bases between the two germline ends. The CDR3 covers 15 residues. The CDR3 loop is CASSFPRDKNTEAFF. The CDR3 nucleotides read TGTGCCAGCAGTTTCCCGCGGGACAAGAACACTGAAGCTTTCTTT.

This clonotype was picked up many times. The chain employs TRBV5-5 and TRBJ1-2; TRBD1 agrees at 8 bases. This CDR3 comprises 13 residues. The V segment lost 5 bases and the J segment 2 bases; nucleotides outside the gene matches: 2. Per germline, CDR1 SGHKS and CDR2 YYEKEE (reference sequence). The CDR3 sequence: CASSRTGNYGYTF. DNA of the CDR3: TGTGCCAGCAGTCGGACAGGGAACTATGGCTACACCTTC.

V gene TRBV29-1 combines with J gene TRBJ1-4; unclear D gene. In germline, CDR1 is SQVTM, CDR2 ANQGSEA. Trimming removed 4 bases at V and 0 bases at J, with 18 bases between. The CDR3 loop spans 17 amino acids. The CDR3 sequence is CSVAKGRAGATNEKLFF. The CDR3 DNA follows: TGCAGCGTTGCAAAGGGCCGCGCGGGTGCAACTAATGAAAAACTGTTTTTT.

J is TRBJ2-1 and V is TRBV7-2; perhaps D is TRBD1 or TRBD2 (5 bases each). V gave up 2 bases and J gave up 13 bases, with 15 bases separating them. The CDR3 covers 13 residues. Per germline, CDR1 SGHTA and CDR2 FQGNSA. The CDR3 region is CASSLNPEGTQFF. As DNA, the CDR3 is TGTGCCAGCAGCTTAAATCCGGAAGGGACCCAGTTCTTC.

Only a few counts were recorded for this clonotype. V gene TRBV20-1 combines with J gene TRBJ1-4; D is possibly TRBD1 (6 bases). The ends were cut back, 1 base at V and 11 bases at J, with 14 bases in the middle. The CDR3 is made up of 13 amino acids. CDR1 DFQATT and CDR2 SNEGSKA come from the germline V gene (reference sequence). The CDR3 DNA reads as TGCAGTGCTAGAGGATACAGGGATGGGAAACTGTTTTTT. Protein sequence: CSARGYRDGKLFF.

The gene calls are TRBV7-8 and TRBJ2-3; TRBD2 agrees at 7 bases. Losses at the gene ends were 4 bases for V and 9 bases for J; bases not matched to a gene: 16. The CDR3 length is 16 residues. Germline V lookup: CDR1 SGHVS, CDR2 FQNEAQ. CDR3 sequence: CASSSTLAGPPETQYF. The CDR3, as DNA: TGTGCCAGCAGCTCGACGTTAGCGGGCCCCCCGGAAACGCAGTATTTT.

The DNA of the CDR3 is TGTGCCAGCAGTGCCGAGAGGGTTAATGAAAAACTGTTTTTT. Translated, it gives CASSAERVNEKLFF. This chain joins TRBV6-5 and TRBJ1-4; D remains unclear. CDR3 length equals 14 residues. Germline V CDR1 and CDR2: MNHEY, SVGAGI. Trimming cost V 5 bases and J 4 bases, with 11 bases left between them.

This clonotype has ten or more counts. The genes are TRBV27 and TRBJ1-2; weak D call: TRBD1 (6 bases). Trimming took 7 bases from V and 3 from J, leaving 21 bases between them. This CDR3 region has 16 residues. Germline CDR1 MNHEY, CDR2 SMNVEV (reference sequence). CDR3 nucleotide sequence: TGTGCCAGCACCAAGCTTGGGGGGGCGCGAGACTATGGCTACACCTTC. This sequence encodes CASTKLGGARDYGYTF.

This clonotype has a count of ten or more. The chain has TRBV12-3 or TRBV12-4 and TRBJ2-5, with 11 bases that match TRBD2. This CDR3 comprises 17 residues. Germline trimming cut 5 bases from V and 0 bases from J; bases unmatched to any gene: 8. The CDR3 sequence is CASSTRRLAGYQETQYF. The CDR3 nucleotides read TGTGCCAGCAGTACAAGGAGACTAGCGGGGTACCAAGAGACCCAGTACTTC.

The CDR3 nucleotides read TGTGCCAGCAGCGTAGGACCCGAAGCCACAGATACGCAGTATTTT. Protein product: CASSVGPEATDTQYF. The chain uses TRBV9 and TRBJ2-3; D is unresolved. V was pared by 0 bases and J by 2 bases, with 10 bases between. The CDR3 is made up of 15 amino acids. The germline V gene has CDR1 SGDLS and CDR2 YYNGEE.

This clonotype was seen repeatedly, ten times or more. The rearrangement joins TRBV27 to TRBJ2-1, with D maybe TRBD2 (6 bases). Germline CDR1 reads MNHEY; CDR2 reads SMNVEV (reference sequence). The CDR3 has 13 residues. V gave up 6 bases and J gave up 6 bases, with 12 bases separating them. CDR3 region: CASSLWGGNEQFF. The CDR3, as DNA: TGTGCCAGCAGCCTGTGGGGAGGCAATGAGCAGTTCTTC.

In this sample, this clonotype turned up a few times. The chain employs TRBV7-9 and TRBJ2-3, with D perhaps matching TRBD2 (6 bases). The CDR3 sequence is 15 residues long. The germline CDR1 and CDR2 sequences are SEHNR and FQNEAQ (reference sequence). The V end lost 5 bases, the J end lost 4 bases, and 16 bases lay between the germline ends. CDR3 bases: TGTGCCAGCAGCCCAACGGGGGATGCCGCAGATACGCAGTATTTT. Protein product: CASSPTGDAADTQYF.

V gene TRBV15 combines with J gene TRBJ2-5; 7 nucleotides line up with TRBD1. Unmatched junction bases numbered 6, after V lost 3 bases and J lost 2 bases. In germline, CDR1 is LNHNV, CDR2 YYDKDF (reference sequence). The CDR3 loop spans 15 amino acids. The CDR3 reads CATSRYRGTQETQYF. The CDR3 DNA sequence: TGTGCCACCAGCAGGTACAGGGGCACACAAGAGACCCAGTACTTC. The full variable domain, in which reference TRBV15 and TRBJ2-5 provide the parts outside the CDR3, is DAMVIQNPRYQVTQFGKPVTLSCSQTLNHNVMYWYQQKSSQAPKLLFHYYDKDFNNEADTPDNFQSRRPNTSFCFLDIRSPGLGDTAMYLCATSRYRGTQETQYFGPGTRLLVL.

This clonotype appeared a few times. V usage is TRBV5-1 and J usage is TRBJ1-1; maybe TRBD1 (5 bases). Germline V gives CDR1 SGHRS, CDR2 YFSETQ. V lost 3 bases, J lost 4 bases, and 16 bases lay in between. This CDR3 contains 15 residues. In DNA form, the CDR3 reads TGCGCCAGCAGCTATGACAGCTCCGGAGGCACTGAAGCTTTCTTT. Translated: CASSYDSSGGTEAFF.

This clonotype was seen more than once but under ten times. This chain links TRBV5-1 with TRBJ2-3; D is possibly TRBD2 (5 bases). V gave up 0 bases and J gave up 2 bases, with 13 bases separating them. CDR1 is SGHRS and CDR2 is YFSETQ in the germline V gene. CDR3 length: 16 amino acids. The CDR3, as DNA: TGCGCCAGCAGCTTGGAGGTAGCGAGAGACACAGATACGCAGTATTTT. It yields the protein CASSLEVARDTDTQYF.

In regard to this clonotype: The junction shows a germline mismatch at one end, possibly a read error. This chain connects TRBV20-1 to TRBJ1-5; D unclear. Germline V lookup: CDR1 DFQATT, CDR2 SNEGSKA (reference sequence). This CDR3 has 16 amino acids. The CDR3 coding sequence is TGCTGTGCTAGTCCCCGGGCGTTTTATAGCAATCAGCCCCAGCATTTT. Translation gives CCASPRAFYSNQPQHF.

The CDR3 nucleotides read TGTGCCAGCAGTTATGAACACCAAGAGACCCAGTACTTC. Encoded protein: CASSYEHQETQYF. V and J are TRBV6-5 and TRBJ2-5; D not resolved. This CDR3 has 13 residues. CDR1 is MNHEY and CDR2 is SVGAGI in the germline V gene. Trimming removed 3 bases from V and 0 bases from J, with 5 bases in between.

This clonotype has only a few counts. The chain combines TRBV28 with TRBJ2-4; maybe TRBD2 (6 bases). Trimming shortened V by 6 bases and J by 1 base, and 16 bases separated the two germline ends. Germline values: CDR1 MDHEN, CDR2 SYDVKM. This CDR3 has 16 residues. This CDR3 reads CASSSSWGEAKNIQYF. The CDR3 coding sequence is TGTGCCAGCAGCTCCTCATGGGGGGAGGCCAAAAACATTCAGTACTTC.

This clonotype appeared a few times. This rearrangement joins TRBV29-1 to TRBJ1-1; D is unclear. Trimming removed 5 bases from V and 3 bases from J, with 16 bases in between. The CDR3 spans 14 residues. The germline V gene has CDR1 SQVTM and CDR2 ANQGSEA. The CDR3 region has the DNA TGCAGCGTTCGACTTAAAAGGGCCGACACTGAAGCTTTCTTT. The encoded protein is CSVRLKRADTEAFF.

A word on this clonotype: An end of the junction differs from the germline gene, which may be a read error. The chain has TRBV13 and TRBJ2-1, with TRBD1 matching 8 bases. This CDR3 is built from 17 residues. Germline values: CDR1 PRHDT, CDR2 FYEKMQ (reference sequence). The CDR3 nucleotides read TGTGCCAGCAGCTCCCAAGGGGGACAGGCTGCCTACAATGGGCAGTTCTTC. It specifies CASSSQGGQAAYNGQFF.

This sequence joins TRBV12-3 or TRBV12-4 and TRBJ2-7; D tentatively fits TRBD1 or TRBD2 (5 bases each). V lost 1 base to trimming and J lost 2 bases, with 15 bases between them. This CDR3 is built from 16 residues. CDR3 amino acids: CASSLDLWDGPYEQYF. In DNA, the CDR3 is TGTGCCAGCAGTTTAGATCTATGGGACGGCCCCTACGAGCAGTACTTC.

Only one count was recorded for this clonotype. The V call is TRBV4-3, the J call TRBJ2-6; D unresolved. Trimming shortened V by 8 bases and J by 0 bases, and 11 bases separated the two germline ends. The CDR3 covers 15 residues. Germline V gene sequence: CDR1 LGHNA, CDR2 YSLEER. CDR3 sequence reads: CASAVLRSGANVLTF. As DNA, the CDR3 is TGCGCCAGCGCCGTACTCCGCTCTGGGGCCAACGTCCTGACTTTC.

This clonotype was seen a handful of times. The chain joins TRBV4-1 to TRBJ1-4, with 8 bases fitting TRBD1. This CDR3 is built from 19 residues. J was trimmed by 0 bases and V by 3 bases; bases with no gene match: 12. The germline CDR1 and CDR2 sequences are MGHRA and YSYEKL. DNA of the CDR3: TGCGCCAGCAGCCACCCAGGGACAGGACAAACCACAACTAATGAAAAACTGTTTTTT. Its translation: CASSHPGTGQTTTNEKLFF.

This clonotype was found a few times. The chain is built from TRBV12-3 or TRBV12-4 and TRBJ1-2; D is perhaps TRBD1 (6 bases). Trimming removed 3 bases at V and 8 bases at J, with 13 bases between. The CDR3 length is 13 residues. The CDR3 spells CASSFGGSEGYTF. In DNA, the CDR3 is TGTGCCAGCAGTTTCGGGGGCTCGGAGGGCTACACCTTC.